The 30 T cell receptor beta chains in this list originate from one sample, sequenced in a study of shared clonotypes between healthy human individuals. Assay: immunoSEQ multiplex PCR; the TCRdb copy retains only in-frame clones and omits some. The sample has some 2,000,000 clones, approximately 94% seen once. The sample consisted of naive CD4+ T cells sorted from blood. Subset given: CD45RA+ positively selected. The source of these receptors is a man younger than 30 in good health.

Worth noting for this clone: Distinct nucleotide sequences in the sample also encode this CDR3. This chain links TRBV19 with TRBJ2-7, with 10 bases aligning to TRBD1. The CDR3 extends over 14 amino acids. CDR1 is LNHDA, CDR2 SQIVND, per germline (reference sequence). J was trimmed by 1 base and V by 6 bases; bases with no gene match: 3. DNA for the CDR3: TGTGCCAGTAGGAGGACAGGGGGATCCTACGAGCAGTACTTC. This codes for CASRRTGGSYEQYF. The complete variable domain, with remaining parts taken from reference TRBV19 and TRBJ2-7, reads DGGITQSPKYLFRKEGQNVTLSCEQNLNHDAMYWYRQDPGQGLRLIYYSQIVNDFQKGDIAEGYSVSREKKESFPLTVTSAQKNPTAFYLCASRRTGGSYEQYFGPGTRLTVT.

V and J are TRBV7-3 and TRBJ2-7; perhaps TRBD1 as D (6 bases). Germline-derived CDR1 and CDR2 are SGHTA and FQGTGA. Trimming pared 4 bases from V and 6 bases from J, leaving 22 bases between. The CDR3 has 16 amino acids. CDR3 loop: CASSSSVGATSGEQYF. The CDR3 DNA is TGTGCCAGCAGCTCCTCGGTGGGGGCCACCTCGGGCGAGCAGTACTTC.

The genes are TRBV7-9 and TRBJ1-2; possibly TRBD1 for D (5 bases). The germline CDR1 and CDR2 sequences are SEHNR and FQNEAQ (reference sequence). This CDR3 has 14 residues. V was cut by 4 bases and J by 0 bases, with 9 bases left in between. Written as DNA, the CDR3 is TGTGCCAGCAGCTCCAGGGTACCTAACTATGGCTACACCTTC. The encoded protein is CASSSRVPNYGYTF.

CDR3 nucleotides: TGTGCAAGTCGCTGGGAGCGGGAGACCCACTACGAGCAGTACTTC. It yields the protein CASRWERETHYEQYF. This chain joins TRBV12-2 and TRBJ2-7; the table's TRBD2 call for D was not verified on the DNA. TRBV12-2 is reported as a pseudogene. This CDR3 has 15 residues.

V usage is TRBV5-6 and J usage is TRBJ1-3; D may be TRBD1 (5 bases). V was pared by 1 base and J by 4 bases, with 18 bases between. The germline CDR1 and CDR2 sequences are SGHDT and YYEEEE. There are 17 residues in the CDR3. The CDR3 bases are TGTGCCAGCAGCTTGTTTCTAAGGGGAAAGTCCGGAAACACCATATATTTT. It specifies CASSLFLRGKSGNTIYF.

The chain carries TRBV7-8 and TRBJ1-2; D is perhaps TRBD1 (5 bases). Trimming took 1 base from V and 4 from J, leaving 13 bases between them. The CDR3 has 15 amino acids. The V gene's germline CDR1 is SGHVS and CDR2 FQNEAQ. The CDR3: CASSLGGADPYGYTF. The CDR3, as DNA: TGTGCCAGCAGCTTAGGAGGGGCTGATCCCTATGGCTACACCTTC.

The rearrangement uses TRBV4-1 and TRBJ2-3, with TRBD1 matching over 9 bases. The CDR3 length is 15 residues. V shed 4 bases and J 7 bases; nucleotides not matched to a gene: 9. Germline V gene data show CDR1 as MGHRA and CDR2 as YSYEKL. CDR3 sequence: CASSPRDRVTNTQYF. For the CDR3, the DNA is TGCGCCAGCAGCCCTCGGGACAGGGTGACGAATACGCAGTATTTT.

The chain employs TRBV6-1 and TRBJ2-1, with 13 bases lining up with TRBD2. Germline CDR1 is MNHNS and CDR2 is SASEGT. The CDR3 is 15 amino acids. V shed 6 bases, J shed 6 bases, and the junction held 5 bases outside the gene matches. CDR3 region: CASSILAGGLNEQFF. CDR3 in DNA: TGTGCCAGCAGCATACTAGCGGGAGGGCTCAATGAGCAGTTCTTC.

The chain couples TRBV4-1 to TRBJ2-3; D is unresolved. The CDR3 has 18 amino acids. V was cut by 3 bases and J by 4 bases, with 23 bases left in between. Germline V gives CDR1 MGHRA, CDR2 YSYEKL. The CDR3 DNA is TGCGCCAGCAGCCATCCCCGTCTTAACCGTGAGACTGCAGATACGCAGTATTTT. Residues: CASSHPRLNRETADTQYF.

This rearrangement joins TRBV11-2 to TRBJ2-2; 7 bases match TRBD2. The germline gives CDR1 SGHAT, CDR2 FQNNGV. The length of the CDR3 is 15 residues. With V trimmed by 1 base and J by 5 bases, 4 bases remained unmatched. The CDR3 loop reads CASSLVGEGTGELFF. The CDR3 nucleotides are TGTGCCAGCAGCTTAGTAGGGGAGGGGACCGGGGAGCTGTTTTTT.

This clone was detected only a few times. The chain joins TRBV20-1 to TRBJ1-3; D is ambiguous. CDR1 and CDR2 from the germline V gene are DFQATT and SNEGSKA (reference sequence). V lost 2 bases to trimming and J lost 6 bases, with 2 bases between them. The CDR3 length is 10 residues. The CDR3 reads CSARPNTIYF. The CDR3 nucleotides read TGCAGTGCTAGACCAAACACCATATATTTT.

This chain joins TRBV28 and TRBJ2-7; 9 positions agree with TRBD1. Germline-derived CDR1 and CDR2 are MDHEN and SYDVKM. CDR3 size: 15 residues. After removal of 6 bases from V and 1 base from J, the junction contained 7 bases not matched to a gene. The CDR3 is CASSTGQGISYEQYF. CDR3 coding DNA: TGTGCCAGCAGCACCGGACAGGGGATTTCCTACGAGCAGTACTTC.

The sample holds one count of this clone. The V call is TRBV10-3, the J call TRBJ1-1, with TRBD1 matching 11 bases. V was clipped by 2 bases and J by 4 bases; unmatched bases: 3. The CDR3 is 15 residues long. CDR1 and CDR2 (germline): ENHRY, SYGVKD. CDR3 DNA: TGTGCCATCAGTGAGAGGGGACAGGGGGGCACTGAAGCTTTCTTT. Amino acids: CAISERGQGGTEAFF.

The chain carries TRBV10-3 and TRBJ1-2; D might be TRBD1 (6 bases). The germline V gene has CDR1 ENHRY and CDR2 SYGVKD. V was shortened by 4 bases and J by 7 bases, with 13 bases between the two germline ends. The CDR3 totals 13 residues. CDR3 nucleotides: TGTGCCATCAGTGGGACAGATCTATCTGGCTACACCTTC. Translated: CAISGTDLSGYTF.

This chain joins TRBV18 and TRBJ2-3, with 8 bases matching TRBD2. Germline CDR1 and CDR2: KGHSH and LQKENI. The ends lost 6 bases at V and 1 base at J; junction bases unmatched: 3. The CDR3 has 14 residues. CDR3 residues: CASSATSGTDTQYF. The CDR3 bases are TGTGCCAGCTCCGCGACTAGCGGCACAGATACGCAGTATTTT. The whole variable domain, filled in from reference TRBV18 and TRBJ2-3, reads NAGVMQNPRHLVRRRGQEARLRCSPMKGHSHVYWYRQLPEEGLKFMVYLQKENIIDESGMPKERFSAEFPKEGPSILRIQQVVRGDSAAYFCASSATSGTDTQYFGPGTRLTVL.

The chain is built from TRBV18 and TRBJ1-2; D unresolved. The CDR3 length is 13 residues. Trimming left V 2 bases short and J 5 bases short, with 9 bases between. From germline, CDR1 is KGHSH and CDR2 LQKENI. CDR3 coding DNA: TGTGCCAGCTCACCAGGGTGGGAGTATGGCTACACCTTC. Residues: CASSPGWEYGYTF.

J is TRBJ1-2 and V is TRBV5-6; possible D gene TRBD1, 5 bases. The V end was cut by 4 bases, the J end by 2 bases, with 21 bases between. From germline, CDR1 is SGHDT and CDR2 YYEEEE. This CDR3 has 17 amino acids. The CDR3: CASSPEAGIVSNYGYTF. CDR3 DNA sequence: TGTGCCAGCAGCCCTGAAGCAGGGATAGTTTCAAACTATGGCTACACCTTC.

The chain links TRBV5-1 to TRBJ2-5; D remains ambiguous. The CDR3 consists of 16 residues. Germline V gene lookup returns CDR1 SGHRS and CDR2 YFSETQ. The V end lost 4 bases, the J end lost 0 bases, and 16 bases lay between the germline ends. The CDR3 DNA follows: TGCGCCAGCAGCCCCCTCCAGCGCCAAAACCAAGAGACCCAGTACTTC. This codes for CASSPLQRQNQETQYF.

This clone was recorded only once. This chain joins TRBV15 and TRBJ2-7; D ambiguous. Germline-derived CDR1 and CDR2 are LNHNV and YYDKDF (reference sequence). The CDR3 sequence is 14 residues long. V lost 3 bases to trimming and J lost 2 bases, with 11 bases between them. In nucleotides, the CDR3 is TGTGCCACCAGCAGTGAGCTGAAGACCTACGAGCAGTACTTC. Its protein is CATSSELKTYEQYF.

This chain joins TRBV28 and TRBJ2-7; the D gene is possibly TRBD2 (6 bases). V dropped 9 bases and J dropped 7 bases, with 16 bases sitting between them. The CDR3 covers 12 residues. Germline lookup yields CDR1 MDHEN and CDR2 SYDVKM. The CDR3 bases are TGTGCCAGTGGACTACCCCCCTTTGAGCAGTACTTC. Its translation is CASGLPPFEQYF. The whole variable domain, remainder taken from reference TRBV28 and TRBJ2-7, is DVKVTQSSRYLVKRTGEKVFLECVQDMDHENMFWYRQDPGLGLRLIYFSYDVKMKEKGDIPEGYSVSREKKERFSLILESASTNQTSMYLCASGLPPFEQYFGPGTRLTVT.

J is TRBJ1-1 and V is TRBV10-2; 9 bases are shared with TRBD1. V shed 2 bases, J shed 5 bases, and the junction held 6 bases outside the gene matches. The CDR3 spans 15 residues. Germline V gene data show CDR1 as WSHSY and CDR2 as SAAADI. CDR3 nucleotides: TGCGCCAGCAGTGAGAGGACAGGGGAGGAAACTGAAGCTTTCTTT. As protein: CASSERTGEETEAFF.

A note on this clone: Other DNA sequences from this sample encode an identical CDR3 as well. The chain employs TRBV30 and TRBJ2-3; the D is unclear. V was trimmed by 0 bases and J by 0 bases, leaving 4 bases between them. CDR1 GTSNPN and CDR2 SVGIG come from the germline V gene (reference sequence). This CDR3 spans 13 amino acids. The CDR3 DNA is TGTGCCTGGAGTGTACACAGCACAGATACGCAGTATTTT. Translation: CAWSVHSTDTQYF.

The rearrangement links TRBV30 to TRBJ1-5, with a tentative D call TRBD1 (5 bases). The V gene's germline CDR1 is GTSNPN and CDR2 SVGIG (reference sequence). Trimming shortened V by 5 bases and J by 11 bases, and 22 bases separated the two germline ends. The CDR3 runs to 14 residues. The CDR3 bases are TGTGCCTGGTCCGGGACCCCAAGGGGTGGGGCCCAGCATTTT. Its protein is CAWSGTPRGGAQHF.

This sequence joins TRBV7-2 and TRBJ2-3; 10 bases map to TRBD2. V was clipped by 5 bases and J by 3 bases; unmatched bases: 8. Germline V gene sequence: CDR1 SGHTA, CDR2 FQGNSA. CDR3 length: 16 amino acids. The CDR3 DNA reads as TGTGCCAGCAGCCCGCTAGCGGGAGATCGGACAGATACGCAGTATTTT. Protein sequence: CASSPLAGDRTDTQYF.

The CDR3 loop reads CASNPGLARAQFF. The CDR3 DNA is TGTGCCAGCAATCCGGGACTAGCGAGAGCGCAGTTCTTC. The J gene is TRBJ2-1, the V gene TRBV2, with 10 bases lining up with TRBD2. The CDR3 is made up of 13 amino acids. Trimming took 7 bases from V and 12 from J; bases not matched to a gene: 9. The germline V gene has CDR1 SNHLY and CDR2 FYNNEI.

This clone occurred once. This rearrangement joins TRBV5-1 to TRBJ2-1; D uncertain. V was pared by 5 bases and J by 8 bases, with 11 bases between. The CDR3 runs 12 residues. Germline CDR1 SGHRS, CDR2 YFSETQ. CDR3 amino acids: CASRVGSHEQFF. As DNA, the CDR3 is TGCGCCAGCAGGGTAGGGTCCCATGAGCAGTTCTTC.

This chain connects TRBV4-3 to TRBJ1-3, with D unclear. From germline, CDR1 is LGHNA and CDR2 YSLEER. V was shortened by 2 bases and J by 0 bases, with 8 bases between the two germline ends. The CDR3 runs 15 residues. CDR3 bases: TGCGCCAGCAGCCAACAGCATTTCTCTGGAAACACCATATATTTT. This gives the protein CASSQQHFSGNTIYF.

This rearrangement joins TRBV4-3 to TRBJ2-7; possible D gene TRBD1, 6 bases. This CDR3 region has 16 residues. Germline loops: CDR1 LGHNA, CDR2 YSLEER. The V and J ends lost 0 bases and 8 bases respectively, with 20 bases between them. CDR3: CASSQETGSTLLKQYF. DNA for the CDR3: TGCGCCAGCAGCCAAGAGACAGGTAGTACTCTTCTGAAGCAGTACTTC.

The chain couples TRBV11-2 to TRBJ2-3; TRBD2 aligns across 8 bases. The CDR3 spans 18 residues. V trimming: 1 base; J trimming: 1 base; junction bases outside the gene matches: 10. In germline, CDR1 is SGHAT, CDR2 FQNNGV. CDR3 in amino acids: CASSLGLAGNFRTDTQYF. CDR3 bases: TGTGCCAGCAGCTTAGGGTTAGCGGGAAACTTTCGCACAGATACGCAGTATTTT.

The rearrangement links TRBV7-6 to TRBJ2-4; TRBD2 matches 16 bases. The CDR3 runs 18 residues. CDR1 and CDR2 (germline): SGHVS, FNYEAQ. The ends lost 6 bases at V and 0 bases at J; junction bases unmatched: 5. Here the CDR3 DNA reads TGTGCCAGCAGTCCGGGACTAGCGGGAGGGCTAGCCAAAAACATTCAGTACTTC. As protein: CASSPGLAGGLAKNIQYF.